This passage covers 22 T cell receptor beta chains from one sample sequenced in a study of blood T cell repertoires in COVID-19. Clones were sequenced by immunoSEQ multiplex PCR, and TCRdb holds only the in-frame ones, with some missing. The table records about 160,000 clones, roughly 84% of them present only once. The specimen sequenced was peripheral blood. These receptors were collected from an older man with COVID-19, enrolled during active disease.

The sample holds one count of this clone. V usage is TRBV27 and J usage is TRBJ1-2; TRBD1 is a possible D gene (5 bases). The ends were cut back, 1 base at V and 8 bases at J, with 11 bases in the middle. The CDR3 extends over 13 amino acids. Looked up from germline, CDR1 is MNHEY and CDR2 is SMNVEV (reference sequence). CDR3 nucleotide sequence: TGTGCCAGCAGTTTATTCTGGGGGGAAGGCTACACCTTC. Encoded protein: CASSLFWGEGYTF.

The V gene is TRBV2, the J gene TRBJ2-1; the D gene is possibly TRBD2 (5 bases). From germline, CDR1 is SNHLY and CDR2 FYNNEI. V was clipped by 7 bases and J by 10 bases, with 11 bases between them. There are 11 residues in the CDR3. The chain's CDR3 is CASNEGSEQFF. The CDR3 bases are TGTGCCAGCAATGAGGGTAGCGAGCAGTTCTTC. Variable domain in full (rest from reference TRBV2 and TRBJ2-1): EPEVTQTPSHQVTQMGQEVILRCVPISNHLYFYWYRQILGQKVEFLVSFYNNEISEKSEIFDDQFSVERPDGSNFTLKIRSTKLEDSAMYFCASNEGSEQFFGPGTRLTVL.

The chain joins TRBV27 to TRBJ1-3, with D unresolved. The germline CDR1 and CDR2 sequences are MNHEY and SMNVEV (reference sequence). V dropped 5 bases and J dropped 0 bases, with 17 bases sitting between them. The CDR3 has 17 residues. The chain's CDR3 is CASSPLFGLFSGNTIYF. In DNA form, the CDR3 reads TGTGCCAGCAGTCCCCTTTTTGGCCTTTTCTCTGGAAACACCATATATTTT.

The chain combines TRBV5-1 with TRBJ2-5, with 10 bases identical to TRBD1. Trimming at V came to 4 bases and at J to 3 bases, leaving 9 bases not matched to a gene. The CDR3 is 16 amino acids. Germline CDR1 reads SGHRS; CDR2 reads YFSETQ. In nucleotides, the CDR3 is TGCGCCAGCAGCATCCGACCCGGGACAGGGGAAGAGACCCAGTACTTC. This encodes CASSIRPGTGEETQYF.

This clone was counted between two and nine times. The chain joins TRBV28 to TRBJ1-2, with a tentative D call TRBD1 (6 bases). Trimming removed 3 bases at V and 5 bases at J, with 16 bases between. The CDR3 loop spans 15 amino acids. Germline V gene data show CDR1 as MDHEN and CDR2 as SYDVKM. CDR3 nucleotide sequence: TGTGCCAGCAGTTTCTCTACAGGGTTGGGGTATGGCTACACCTTC. This translates into CASSFSTGLGYGYTF.

The chain uses TRBV6-5 and TRBJ1-6; no firm D call. Deletions cut 0 bases from V and 8 bases from J, with 8 bases between. CDR3 length: 14 amino acids. The germline V gene encodes CDR1 MNHEY and CDR2 SVGAGI. The CDR3 coding sequence is TGTGCCAGCAGTTACTCGGAGGGAGATTCACCCCTCCACTTT. Encoded protein: CASSYSEGDSPLHF.

This chain uses TRBV4-2 with TRBJ1-1, with 11 bases matching TRBD1. The germline V gene encodes CDR1 LGHNA and CDR2 YNFKEQ. The ends lost 3 bases at V and 3 bases at J; junction bases unmatched: 0. This CDR3 region has 14 residues. The CDR3 nucleotides read TGTGCCAGCAGCCAGGGACAGGGGGACACTGAAGCTTTCTTT. This codes for CASSQGQGDTEAFF.

The chain links TRBV19 to TRBJ2-3; 13 bases match TRBD2. This CDR3 has 17 residues. The V gene's germline CDR1 is LNHDA and CDR2 SQIVND (reference sequence). V shed 5 bases and J 2 bases; nucleotides not matched to a gene: 7. This CDR3 reads CASSVLAGGLNTDTQYF. The CDR3 DNA reads as TGTGCCAGTAGTGTACTAGCGGGGGGGTTGAACACAGATACGCAGTATTTT.

The rearrangement uses TRBV27 and TRBJ2-3; TRBD2 is a possible D gene (6 bases). The CDR3 is made up of 15 amino acids. Trimming took off 5 bases at V and 3 bases at J, with 15 bases between the two ends. The germline V gene has CDR1 MNHEY and CDR2 SMNVEV (reference sequence). CDR3 coding DNA: TGTGCCAGCAGTCTCAGTCGGGGGTTGACAGATACGCAGTATTTT. Protein sequence: CASSLSRGLTDTQYF.

The chain links TRBV9 to TRBJ1-3, with a possible D match to TRBD1 (5 bases). Trimming shortened V by 3 bases and J by 9 bases, and 10 bases separated the two germline ends. The CDR3 spans 12 residues. Germline V gene sequence: CDR1 SGDLS, CDR2 YYNGEE. CDR3 sequence reads: CASSDEGVTIYF. CDR3 coding DNA: TGTGCCAGCAGCGATGAAGGGGTCACCATATATTTT.

The gene calls are TRBV7-3 and TRBJ2-4; 8 nucleotides match TRBD1. Per germline, CDR1 SGHTA and CDR2 FQGTGA. The CDR3 extends over 15 amino acids. J gave up 4 bases and V 5 bases, and 7 bases lay outside the gene matches. CDR3 region: CASSPGGARKNIQYF. Here the CDR3 DNA reads TGTGCCAGCAGCCCAGGGGGCGCGAGGAAAAACATTCAGTACTTC.

V usage is TRBV18 and J usage is TRBJ2-1, with TRBD1 matching 7 bases. The CDR3 covers 13 residues. The germline gives CDR1 KGHSH, CDR2 LQKENI. The V segment lost 2 bases and the J segment 6 bases; nucleotides outside the gene matches: 1. The CDR3 nucleotides read TGTGCCAGCTCACCAGAGGGGGCCAATGAGCAGTTCTTC. Residues: CASSPEGANEQFF.

In this sample, this clone turned up once. The CDR3 nucleotides read TGTGCCAGCAGAGCCCTGACAGCCTCTGGAAACACCATATATTTT. Translated, it gives CASRALTASGNTIYF. V is TRBV6-5 and J is TRBJ1-3, with D possibly being TRBD1 (5 bases). Germline V lookup: CDR1 MNHEY, CDR2 SVGAGI. V lost 6 bases to trimming and J lost 0 bases, with 12 bases between them. The CDR3 contains 15 residues.

This clone was observed once. This chain connects TRBV6-2 or TRBV6-3 to TRBJ1-1; 7 nucleotides match TRBD1. Trimming at V came to 4 bases and at J to 5 bases, leaving 7 bases not matched to a gene. Per germline, CDR1 MNHEY and CDR2 SVGEGT. The CDR3 consists of 14 residues. CDR3 amino acids: CASSSYRGRTEAFF. Written as DNA, the CDR3 is TGTGCCAGCAGTTCCTACAGGGGCAGGACTGAAGCTTTCTTT.

CDR3 region: CASSSTGVENTEAFF. DNA for the CDR3: TGTGCCAGCAGCTCCACAGGGGTCGAGAACACTGAAGCTTTCTTT. The rearrangement joins TRBV7-9 to TRBJ1-1; the match to TRBD1 covers 7 bases. The CDR3 is 15 amino acids. The J segment lost 1 base and the V segment lost 4 bases, leaving 6 bases of the junction unmatched. Germline V gives CDR1 SEHNR, CDR2 FQNEAQ (reference sequence).

On this clone: The identical CDR3 is also encoded by other nucleotide sequences in the sample. The chain's CDR3 is CASSRNRATNEKLFF. CDR3 sequence (DNA): TGTGCCAGCAGTAGAAACAGGGCAACTAATGAAAAACTGTTTTTT. This chain uses TRBV6-5 with TRBJ1-4; maybe TRBD1 (6 bases). Germline V lookup: CDR1 MNHEY, CDR2 SVGAGI. This CDR3 comprises 15 residues. The V end lost 5 bases, the J end lost 0 bases, and 10 bases lay between the germline ends.

The rearrangement uses TRBV18 and TRBJ1-5; D perhaps matches TRBD1 (6 bases). Germline CDR1 and CDR2: KGHSH and LQKENI. The CDR3 runs 16 residues. V gave up 1 base and J gave up 3 bases, with 13 bases separating them. The CDR3 protein is CASSPQPRGFNQPQHF. The CDR3 DNA reads TGTGCCAGCTCACCACAACCAAGGGGGTTCAATCAGCCCCAGCATTTT.

The chain employs TRBV6-6 and TRBJ1-1; TRBD1 aligns across 8 bases. J lost 0 bases, V lost 4 bases, and 7 bases had no gene match. The CDR3 runs to 16 residues. Per germline, CDR1 MNHNY and CDR2 SVGAGI (reference sequence). In DNA, the CDR3 is TGTGCCAGCAGTTCGACAGGGGCCCCCATGAACACTGAAGCTTTCTTT. Encoded protein: CASSSTGAPMNTEAFF.

This sequence joins TRBV27 and TRBJ1-5; 7 bases map to TRBD1. J was trimmed by 0 bases and V by 4 bases; bases with no gene match: 9. Germline V gene data show CDR1 as MNHEY and CDR2 as SMNVEV (reference sequence). There are 17 residues in the CDR3. Written as DNA, the CDR3 is TGTGCCAGCAGTTCGAACCGGGACAGATTTAGCAATCAGCCCCAGCATTTT. Translated: CASSSNRDRFSNQPQHF.

The chain combines TRBV6-5 with TRBJ2-3; D possibly corresponds to TRBD2 (6 bases). The V and J ends lost 5 bases and 3 bases respectively, with 6 bases between them. The CDR3 is made up of 12 amino acids. Germline V lookup: CDR1 MNHEY, CDR2 SVGAGI. The chain's CDR3 is CASSRGTDTQYF. CDR3 in DNA: TGTGCCAGCAGTCGGGGGACAGATACGCAGTATTTT.

The V call is TRBV7-6, the J call TRBJ2-5; TRBD2 agrees at 8 bases. V lost 2 bases and J lost 4; bases outside the gene matches: 6. Germline-derived CDR1 and CDR2 are SGHVS and FNYEAQ. The length of the CDR3 is 15 residues. The CDR3: CASSLTGLAGETQYF. The DNA of the CDR3 is TGTGCCAGCAGCTTAACCGGACTAGCAGGAGAGACCCAGTACTTC.

This chain connects TRBV6-5 to TRBJ1-2; D is ambiguous. V lost 6 bases and J 8 bases, leaving 19 bases between the germline ends. This CDR3 is 14 amino acids long. From germline, CDR1 is MNHEY and CDR2 SVGAGI. The DNA of the CDR3 is TGTGCCAGCAGCCGTCAATTCACGCCCGGGGGCTACACCTTC. As protein: CASSRQFTPGGYTF.